The clone carrying this T cell receptor beta chain was observed a few times. Antigen unknown. Total RNA extracted from each sample amounted to at least 5 micrograms. The sample originates from a study of blood T cells in healthy people across ages. V lost 0 bases to trimming and J lost 8 bases, with 16 bases between them. The CDR3 contains 16 residues. Looked up from germline, CDR1 is PRHDT and CDR2 is FYEKMQ (reference sequence). The authors ran a second PCR of about 6 to 11 cycles using a sample-barcoded 5' primer and a J-beta primer mix. One entry per CDR3 protein, called by TCRdb with MiXCR from the 5' RACE reads. Among 650,000 to 1,000,000 distinct CDR3 sequences listed, around 36% were seen once. Points from the study as a whole: TCR beta diversity correlated strongly with naive T cell percentage. Older age went with lower TCR beta diversity per million T cells, in a roughly linear way.

J is TRBJ1-4 and V is TRBV13; D may be TRBD1 (5 bases). This TCR was sampled from a man between 18 and 29 years old in good health. The sample was blood. This CDR3 is CASSLGPAGNVEKLFF. The DNA for the CDR3 is TGTGCCAGCAGCTTAGGCCCCGCAGGGAACGTGGAAAAACTGTTTTTT.